This passage covers 15 T cell receptor beta chains from one sample sequenced in a study of Graves' ophthalmopathy and Graves' hyperthyroidism. The authors amplified TCR beta CDR3 regions from RNA transcripts. The workflow started with a first-round RT-PCR run with HTBI primers and then moved on to a second-round multiplex PCR. TCRdb called the multiplex PCR reads again in MiXCR, with one record for every CDR3 protein. The table shows about 740,000 distinct CDR3 sequences, with around 40% occurring only once. The specimen sequenced was peripheral blood. All receptors come from an adult man with Graves' ophthalmopathy.

V usage is TRBV29-1 and J usage is TRBJ2-2; 10 positions match TRBD2. The CDR3 covers 14 residues. Losses at the gene ends were 4 bases for V and 5 bases for J; bases not matched to a gene: 4. The germline gives CDR1 SQVTM, CDR2 ANQGSEA. The CDR3 DNA reads as TGCAGCGTTGGAGAACTAGCGGGAACCGGGGAGCTGTTTTTT. Its translation is CSVGELAGTGELFF.

The chain has TRBV25-1 and TRBJ1-2; tentatively, D is TRBD1 (6 bases). This CDR3 comprises 15 residues. The germline V gene encodes CDR1 MGHDK and CDR2 SYGVNS. V was shortened by 6 bases and J by 5 bases, with 19 bases between the two germline ends. The CDR3 is CASSSQSNREYGYTF. For the CDR3, the DNA is TGTGCCAGCAGCAGCCAATCAAACAGGGAGTATGGCTACACCTTC.

The genes are TRBV30 and TRBJ1-1; D gene ambiguous. This CDR3 is built from 13 residues. V lost 4 bases to trimming and J lost 1 base, with 10 bases between them. Germline V gene sequence: CDR1 GTSNPN, CDR2 SVGIG (reference sequence). CDR3 nucleotides: TGTGCCTGGAATACCGCGGGGAACACTGAAGCTTTCTTT. Amino acids: CAWNTAGNTEAFF. Full variable domain (missing parts from reference TRBV30 and TRBJ1-1): SQTIHQWPATLVQPVGSPLSLECTVEGTSNPNLYWYRQAAGRGLQLLFYSVGIGQISSEVPQNLSASRPQDRQFILSSKKLLLSDSGFYLCAWNTAGNTEAFFGQGTRLTVV.

This chain uses TRBV7-9 with TRBJ2-5; D is ambiguous. Germline CDR1 SEHNR, CDR2 FQNEAQ (reference sequence). V was cut by 5 bases and J by 4 bases, with 11 bases left in between. This CDR3 has 13 residues. CDR3 bases: TGTGCCAGCAGCCTCAGTCCGTTAGAGACCCAGTACTTC. Protein sequence: CASSLSPLETQYF.

For this clonotype: This may arise from a read error, as a much more abundant clone is one base away. The chain joins TRBV9 to TRBJ2-7; D is possibly TRBD1 (6 bases). This CDR3 is built from 13 residues. Germline V gene lookup returns CDR1 SGDLS and CDR2 YYNGEE. CDR3 sequence: CAGSDGQTYEQYF. CDR3 sequence (DNA): TGTGCCGGCAGCGACGGACAGACCTACGAGCAGTACTTC.

This clonotype was seen a few times. The chain links TRBV7-2 to TRBJ2-2; a possible D gene is TRBD1 (5 bases). V was cut by 10 bases and J by 2 bases, with 17 bases left in between. CDR3 length: 15 residues. CDR1 SGHTA and CDR2 FQGNSA come from the germline V gene. CDR3 region: CANARAGINTGELFF. The CDR3 DNA reads TGTGCCAATGCTAGGGCAGGGATAAACACCGGGGAGCTGTTTTTT.

This chain uses TRBV12-3 or TRBV12-4 with TRBJ1-2; tentative D call: TRBD1 (5 bases). Trimming stripped 5 bases from V and 7 bases from J, with 17 bases between. This CDR3 region has 14 residues. This CDR3 is CASSRDPQVFGYTF. The CDR3 region has the DNA TGTGCCAGCAGTAGGGACCCCCAAGTCTTTGGCTACACCTTC.

This clonotype has at least ten counts. The chain recombines TRBV2 with TRBJ1-1; the D gene is possibly TRBD1 (6 bases). The CDR3 is 17 residues long. Looked up from germline, CDR1 is SNHLY and CDR2 is FYNNEI. Trimming shortened V by 7 bases and J by 2 bases, and 23 bases separated the two germline ends. The CDR3 is CASNSGSGANLNTEAFF. CDR3 nucleotides: TGTGCCAGCAACAGCGGTTCGGGGGCCAACTTAAACACTGAAGCTTTCTTT.

This clonotype appeared many times. The rearrangement joins TRBV25-1 to TRBJ1-6; no clear D gene. The germline V and J ends were trimmed by 3 bases and 7 bases, with 13 bases remaining between them. Germline V gives CDR1 MGHDK, CDR2 SYGVNS. CDR3 length: 15 amino acids. DNA of the CDR3: TGTGCCAGCAGTGATAGTGCCCGCGGGAATTCACCCCTCCACTTT. The encoded protein is CASSDSARGNSPLHF.

The chain employs TRBV10-1 and TRBJ2-3; D gene uncertain. V shed 3 bases and J shed 0 bases, with 4 bases lying between them. Germline V gene sequence: CDR1 WNHNN, CDR2 SYGVQD (reference sequence). The length of the CDR3 is 13 residues. In nucleotides, the CDR3 is TGCGCCAGCAGTGATGACAGCACAGATACGCAGTATTTT. Protein: CASSDDSTDTQYF.

The sample holds many counts of this clonotype. The CDR3, as DNA: TGCAGCACAATGGGACCTATGGACTACGAGCAGTACTTC. Its translation: CSTMGPMDYEQYF. V is TRBV29-1 and J is TRBJ2-7; perhaps D is TRBD1 or TRBD2 (5 bases each). Germline V lookup: CDR1 SQVTM, CDR2 ANQGSEA. V lost 8 bases and J lost 3, with 17 bases in between. The CDR3 runs 13 residues.

This clonotype was observed many times. The genes are TRBV7-2 and TRBJ2-5; D is unresolved. The CDR3 is 14 residues long. Germline CDR1 reads SGHTA; CDR2 reads FQGNSA. V was trimmed by 7 bases and J by 2 bases, leaving 14 bases between them. CDR3 protein: CASTQRRSQETQYF. DNA for the CDR3: TGTGCCAGCACCCAGCGACGGAGTCAAGAGACCCAGTACTTC.

There are a few counts of this clonotype. The gene calls are TRBV6-6 and TRBJ1-1, with TRBD1 matching over 7 bases. The CDR3 spans 13 residues. Germline assignment: CDR1 MNHNY and CDR2 SVGAGI (reference sequence). Trimming at V came to 5 bases and at J to 5 bases, leaving 5 bases not matched to a gene. CDR3 amino acids: CASSQAGGTEAFF. The DNA of the CDR3 is TGTGCCAGCAGTCAGGCAGGGGGAACTGAAGCTTTCTTT.

CDR3 in amino acids: CASNFRGSPDTIYF. In nucleotides, the CDR3 is TGTGCCAGCAACTTCAGGGGTAGTCCGGACACCATATATTTT. The chain carries TRBV5-5 and TRBJ1-3; D is perhaps TRBD1 (6 bases). V was trimmed by 6 bases and J by 8 bases, leaving 18 bases between them. This CDR3 has 14 residues. CDR1 SGHKS and CDR2 YYEKEE come from the germline V gene (reference sequence). Variable domain in full (rest from reference TRBV5-5 and TRBJ1-3): DAGVTQSPTHLIKTRGQQVTLRCSPISGHKSVSWYQQVLGQGPQFIFQYYEKEERGRGNFPDRFSARQFPNYSSELNVNALLLGDSALYLCASNFRGSPDTIYFGEGSWLTVV.

This clonotype was picked up many times. This rearrangement joins TRBV2 to TRBJ1-1; D unclear. Germline values: CDR1 SNHLY, CDR2 FYNNEI. CDR3 size: 14 residues. The V end lost 3 bases, the J end lost 0 bases, and 8 bases lay between the germline ends. CDR3 sequence (DNA): TGTGCCAGCAGTGATCACCAGATGAACACTGAAGCTTTCTTT. This translates into CASSDHQMNTEAFF.